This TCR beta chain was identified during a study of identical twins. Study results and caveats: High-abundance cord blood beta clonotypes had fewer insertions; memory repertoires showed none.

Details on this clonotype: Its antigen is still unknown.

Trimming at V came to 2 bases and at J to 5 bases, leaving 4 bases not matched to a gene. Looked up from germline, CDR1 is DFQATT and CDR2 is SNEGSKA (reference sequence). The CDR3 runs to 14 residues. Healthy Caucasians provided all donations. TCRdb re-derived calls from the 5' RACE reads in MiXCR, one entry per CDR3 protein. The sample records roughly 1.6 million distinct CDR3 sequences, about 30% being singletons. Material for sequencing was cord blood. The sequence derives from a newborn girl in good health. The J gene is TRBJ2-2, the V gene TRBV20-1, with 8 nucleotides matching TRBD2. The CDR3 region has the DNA TGCAGTGCTAGAAAAGCGGGGGCGACCGGGGAGCTGTTTTTT. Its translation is CSARKAGATGELFF.